Listed here are 11 T cell receptor beta chains from one sample, sequenced in a study of T cell responses to AZD1222 COVID-19 vaccine. Data came from immunoSEQ multiplex PCR; TCRdb stores just in-frame clones and leaves some out. The sample holds over 110,000 clones; 85% to 95% are singletons and the top ten take approximately 5.4%. Sequencing was performed on peripheral blood, taken on day 0 of AZD1222 vaccination. All receptors come from an adult in good health.

This clone was counted a single time. The chain employs TRBV4-1 and TRBJ1-1; 9 bases align to TRBD1. Trimming at V came to 4 bases and at J to 1 base, leaving 10 bases not matched to a gene. The germline V gene encodes CDR1 MGHRA and CDR2 YSYEKL. CDR3 length equals 17 residues. The CDR3 loop is CASSLSPPGQGNTEAFF. The CDR3 DNA reads as TGCGCCAGCAGCCTATCCCCTCCGGGACAGGGGAACACTGAAGCTTTCTTT.

This sequence joins TRBV7-8 and TRBJ1-3; 7 bases are a match to TRBD1. Trimming took 5 bases from V and 0 from J; bases not matched to a gene: 4. The V gene's germline CDR1 is SGHVS and CDR2 FQNEAQ. There are 15 residues in the CDR3. As DNA, the CDR3 is TGTGCCAGCAGCCGCACAGGGGTCTCTGGAAACACCATATATTTT. This encodes CASSRTGVSGNTIYF.

The CDR3 bases are TGTGCCAGCAGTTACCACAGGGGTTCTGGGGCCAACGTCCTGACTTTC. It is translated as CASSYHRGSGANVLTF. The chain carries TRBV6-5 and TRBJ2-6, with 7 bases aligning to TRBD1. This CDR3 is built from 16 residues. CDR1 and CDR2 (germline): MNHEY, SVGAGI. V lost 2 bases to trimming and J lost 1 base; unmatched junction nucleotides: 2.

This chain joins TRBV4-2 and TRBJ1-4; D perhaps matches TRBD1 (6 bases). Trimming cost V 1 base and J 6 bases, with 21 bases left between them. The CDR3 contains 18 residues. The germline gives CDR1 LGHNA, CDR2 YNFKEQ. CDR3 protein: CASSQVGFGGQGDEKLFF. Written as DNA, the CDR3 is TGTGCCAGCAGCCAAGTTGGTTTCGGGGGACAAGGGGATGAAAAACTGTTTTTT.

The genes are TRBV29-1 and TRBJ1-2; D not resolved. The CDR3 has 13 amino acids. Germline V gene sequence: CDR1 SQVTM, CDR2 ANQGSEA. The germline V and J ends were trimmed by 4 bases and 0 bases, with 9 bases remaining between them. CDR3 DNA sequence: TGCAGCGTTGTGGAGATTTCTAACTATGGCTACACCTTC. Translated, it gives CSVVEISNYGYTF.

The rearrangement uses TRBV7-9 and TRBJ2-7; D remains ambiguous. Looked up from germline, CDR1 is SEHNR and CDR2 is FQNEAQ (reference sequence). Trimming shortened V by 3 bases and J by 2 bases, and 8 bases separated the two germline ends. The CDR3 loop spans 13 amino acids. The CDR3 DNA follows: TGTGCCAGCAGCTTCCCCGGAACCTACGAGCAGTACTTC. As protein: CASSFPGTYEQYF.

This clone was counted only a few times. CDR3 residues: CASSKDGPNQPQHF. DNA of the CDR3: TGTGCCAGCAGTAAGGACGGACCCAATCAGCCCCAGCATTTT. The chain uses TRBV2 and TRBJ1-5; D ambiguous. Germline V gene sequence: CDR1 SNHLY, CDR2 FYNNEI. Trimming pared 5 bases from V and 3 bases from J, leaving 11 bases between. The CDR3 has 14 residues.

V usage is TRBV6-2 or TRBV6-3 and J usage is TRBJ2-7, with TRBD1 matching 7 bases. Germline loops: CDR1 MNHEY, CDR2 SVGEGT. The CDR3 consists of 16 residues. Losses at the gene ends were 2 bases for V and 3 bases for J; bases not matched to a gene: 10. The CDR3 DNA reads as TGTGCCAGCAGTTACGCGGCGACAGGGAAAAACTACGAGCAGTACTTC. It specifies CASSYAATGKNYEQYF.

This chain links TRBV19 with TRBJ2-7; D may correspond to TRBD1 or TRBD2 (5 bases each). The V end lost 6 bases, the J end lost 0 bases, and 21 bases lay between the germline ends. Germline CDR1 and CDR2: LNHDA and SQIVND (reference sequence). The CDR3 extends over 17 amino acids. CDR3 loop: CASSAGTGRPSSYEQYF. The CDR3 DNA follows: TGTGCCAGTAGCGCTGGAACGGGACGCCCGAGCTCCTACGAGCAGTACTTC. Looking up the rest from reference TRBV19 and TRBJ2-7 gives the full variable domain: DGGITQSPKYLFRKEGQNVTLSCEQNLNHDAMYWYRQDPGQGLRLIYYSQIVNDFQKGDIAEGYSVSREKKESFPLTVTSAQKNPTAFYLCASSAGTGRPSSYEQYFGPGTRLTVT.

This chain links TRBV28 with TRBJ1-4; TRBD1 matches 7 bases. J lost 8 bases, V lost 6 bases, and 9 bases had no gene match. The CDR3 sequence is 14 residues long. Germline values: CDR1 MDHEN, CDR2 SYDVKM. This chain's CDR3 is CASSQQGSWEKLFF. The CDR3 nucleotides read TGTGCCAGCAGCCAACAGGGGAGTTGGGAAAAACTGTTTTTT.

The chain links TRBV14 to TRBJ2-1; the match to TRBD2 covers 10 bases. Germline V gene sequence: CDR1 SGHDN, CDR2 FVKESK. The CDR3 is made up of 17 amino acids. J lost 8 bases, V lost 0 bases, and 10 bases had no gene match. The CDR3 DNA reads TGTGCCAGCAGCCAAGATCGCAGCGGGAGGGCTCGGGATGAGCAGTTCTTC. Translating it yields CASSQDRSGRARDEQFF.